This entry lists 25 T cell receptor beta chains sequenced from one sample in a study of CD4+ T cells in melanoma. Sequenced by immunoSEQ multiplex PCR; TCRdb stores in-frame clones only, minus some. The table records over 9,000 clones, about 70% of them present only once. What was sequenced was cells from a culture (not recorded whether cultured in vitro). The receptors shown here come from a human donor with melanoma.

V usage is TRBV30 and J usage is TRBJ1-3; D gene unclear. Germline loops: CDR1 GTSNPN, CDR2 SVGIG (reference sequence). This CDR3 has 13 residues. V dropped 0 bases and J dropped 3 bases, with 6 bases sitting between them. DNA for the CDR3: TGTGCCTGGAGTGTAAGCCGTGGAAACACCATATATTTT. It codes for CAWSVSRGNTIYF.

The chain is built from TRBV7-2 and TRBJ2-2, with 9 bases that match TRBD2. The CDR3 sequence is 16 residues long. J lost 7 bases, V lost 2 bases, and 8 bases had no gene match. The germline V gene encodes CDR1 SGHTA and CDR2 FQGNSA. The CDR3 loop is CASSLYSGGPGGELFF. Written as DNA, the CDR3 is TGTGCCAGCAGCTTATACAGCGGGGGGCCTGGCGGGGAGCTGTTTTTT.

This clone was seen a handful of times. Other DNA sequences within the sample encode an identical CDR3. This sequence joins TRBV5-1 and TRBJ2-3; possibly TRBD2 for D (5 bases). V was cut by 0 bases and J by 0 bases, with 5 bases left in between. The CDR3 is made up of 14 amino acids. CDR1 SGHRS and CDR2 YFSETQ come from the germline V gene. The CDR3 DNA follows: TGCGCCAGCAGCTTGGGGACTAGCACAGATACGCAGTATTTT. This sequence encodes CASSLGTSTDTQYF.

This clone was seen a single time. V is TRBV5-1 and J is TRBJ2-1; D remains unclear. CDR3 length equals 13 residues. CDR1 and CDR2 (germline): SGHRS, YFSETQ. Trimming took 0 bases from V and 5 from J, leaving 6 bases between them. The CDR3 nucleotides read TGCGCCAGCAGCTTGGGCACCCACAATGAGCAGTTCTTC. Translation: CASSLGTHNEQFF.

The J gene is TRBJ1-2, the V gene TRBV19; D perhaps matches TRBD1 (5 bases). V lost 6 bases and J 7 bases, leaving 15 bases between the germline ends. Per the germline V gene, CDR1 is LNHDA and CDR2 is SQIVND (reference sequence). The CDR3 spans 13 residues. The CDR3 sequence is CASSPRGIGGYTF. CDR3 DNA sequence: TGTGCCAGTAGCCCACGGGGCATCGGTGGCTACACCTTC.

The chain has TRBV11-2 and TRBJ1-2; D perhaps matches TRBD1 (6 bases). V was clipped by 5 bases and J by 3 bases, with 13 bases between them. Germline CDR1 and CDR2: SGHAT and FQNNGV. CDR3 length: 14 residues. The CDR3: CASSRQDRDYGYTF. For the CDR3, the DNA is TGTGCCAGCAGCCGACAGGACAGAGACTATGGCTACACCTTC. Supplemented by reference TRBV11-2 and TRBJ1-2, the full variable domain reads EAGVAQSPRYKIIEKRQSVAFWCNPISGHATLYWYQQILGQGPKLLIQFQNNGVVDDSQLPKDRFSAERLKGVDSTLKIQPAKLEDSAVYLCASSRQDRDYGYTFGSGTRLTVV.

The rearrangement links TRBV19 to TRBJ1-2, with 7 bases matching TRBD1. Germline V gene lookup returns CDR1 LNHDA and CDR2 SQIVND (reference sequence). The junction had 15 bases not matched to a gene; V was cut back by 3 bases and J by 8 bases. The CDR3 is 16 amino acids. The CDR3 sequence is CASSIPFRQGRSGYTF. CDR3 coding DNA: TGTGCCAGTAGTATTCCATTTCGACAGGGCCGGAGCGGCTACACCTTC.

The rearrangement joins TRBV14 to TRBJ2-7; 8 positions match TRBD1. Germline V gene data show CDR1 as SGHDN and CDR2 as FVKESK. The junction had 7 bases not matched to a gene; V was cut back by 3 bases and J by 3 bases. There are 15 residues in the CDR3. The CDR3 reads CASSQRTGRDYEQYF. As DNA, the CDR3 is TGTGCCAGCAGCCAGAGGACAGGGAGAGACTACGAGCAGTACTTC. The full variable domain, completed using reference TRBV14 and TRBJ2-7, is EAGVTQFPSHSVIEKGQTVTLRCDPISGHDNLYWYRRVMGKEIKFLLHFVKESKQDESGMPNNRFLAERTGGTYSTLKVQPAELEDSGVYFCASSQRTGRDYEQYFGPGTRLTVT.

J is TRBJ2-7 and V is TRBV19; D gene unclear. This CDR3 is 16 amino acids long. Germline loops: CDR1 LNHDA, CDR2 SQIVND (reference sequence). The ends were cut back, 5 bases at V and 2 bases at J, with 19 bases in the middle. CDR3: CASSSSPGFGTYEQYF. In DNA, the CDR3 is TGTGCCAGTAGTTCCTCCCCCGGGTTCGGCACCTACGAGCAGTACTTC.

The chain joins TRBV21-1 to TRBJ2-7; the DNA was not used to check the table's D call, TRBD1. TRBV21-1 is shown as a pseudogene. The CDR3 totals 16 residues. CDR3 amino acids: CASSQVWRGRLAEQYF. CDR3 sequence (DNA): TGTGCCAGCAGCCAAGTTTGGAGGGGGCGCTTGGCCGAGCAGTACTTC.

The chain combines TRBV5-1 with TRBJ1-4; 10 positions agree with TRBD1. The CDR3 runs to 14 residues. Looked up from germline, CDR1 is SGHRS and CDR2 is YFSETQ. The V and J ends lost 3 bases and 7 bases, in that order; junction bases with no gene match: 3. Here the CDR3 reads CASSSRTGGEKLFF. The CDR3 nucleotides read TGCGCCAGCAGCTCGAGGACAGGGGGTGAAAAACTGTTTTTT.

This clone was observed a handful of times. The chain joins TRBV15 to TRBJ1-2, with D possibly matching TRBD1 (5 bases). CDR3 length equals 14 residues. The germline V gene encodes CDR1 LNHNV and CDR2 YYDKDF (reference sequence). V was pared by 0 bases and J by 5 bases, with 10 bases between. CDR3 region: CATSRETGSYGYTF. The CDR3 coding sequence is TGTGCCACCAGCAGAGAAACAGGATCGTATGGCTACACCTTC. Variable domain in full (rest from reference TRBV15 and TRBJ1-2): DAMVIQNPRYQVTQFGKPVTLSCSQTLNHNVMYWYQQKSSQAPKLLFHYYDKDFNNEADTPDNFQSRRPNTSFCFLDIRSPGLGDTAMYLCATSRETGSYGYTFGSGTRLTVV.

This chain connects TRBV30 to TRBJ1-6, with 9 nucleotides matching TRBD1. The CDR3 is 14 amino acids. The ends lost 7 bases at V and 8 bases at J; junction bases unmatched: 9. Germline assignment: CDR1 GTSNPN and CDR2 SVGIG (reference sequence). The DNA for the CDR3 is TGTGCCTCAAAACAGGGGGCGTTTGATTCACCCCTCCACTTT. This codes for CASKQGAFDSPLHF.

The CDR3 protein is CASSLETGNYGYTF. The CDR3, as DNA: TGTGCCAGCAGCTTAGAAACAGGCAACTATGGCTACACCTTC. V is TRBV7-8 and J is TRBJ1-2; D might be TRBD1 (5 bases). With 1 base removed from V and 2 bases from J, the gap between germline ends came to 8 bases. From germline, CDR1 is SGHVS and CDR2 FQNEAQ. The CDR3 spans 14 residues.

V and J are TRBV7-9 and TRBJ2-3; 7 nucleotides line up with TRBD1. CDR3 length: 15 residues. CDR1 SEHNR and CDR2 FQNEAQ come from the germline V gene (reference sequence). V was clipped by 5 bases and J by 1 base; unmatched bases: 6. For the CDR3, the DNA is TGTGCCAGCAGCCCCAGGGGGTCGCGCACAGATACGCAGTATTTT. Translated: CASSPRGSRTDTQYF.

This clone has only a few counts. V usage is TRBV18 and J usage is TRBJ1-1; D might be TRBD1 (5 bases). Germline-derived CDR1 and CDR2 are KGHSH and LQKENI. Trimming left V 6 bases short and J 10 bases short, with 15 bases between. CDR3 length: 12 residues. The CDR3 protein is CASSPTGGAAFF. The CDR3, as DNA: TGTGCCAGCTCCCCGACGGGCGGGGCAGCTTTCTTT.

This clone showed up just a few times. V and J are TRBV4-1 and TRBJ1-5, with 10 positions matching TRBD1. The germline V gene has CDR1 MGHRA and CDR2 YSYEKL. The junction had 4 bases not matched to a gene; V was cut back by 4 bases and J by 7 bases. The CDR3 is 14 amino acids. The CDR3 DNA is TGCGCCAGCAGCCTAGGACAGGGGGAGCAGCCCCAGCATTTT. This encodes CASSLGQGEQPQHF.

This sequence joins TRBV18 and TRBJ1-2; tentative D call: TRBD1 (5 bases). This CDR3 region has 13 residues. Trimming left V 4 bases short and J 9 bases short, with 15 bases between. Germline CDR1 KGHSH, CDR2 LQKENI. CDR3: CASSLRDGLCYTF. CDR3 DNA sequence: TGTGCCAGCTCACTTAGGGACGGCTTATGCTACACCTTC.

V usage is TRBV5-4 and J usage is TRBJ2-2; D uncertain. V was clipped by 1 base and J by 2 bases, with 0 bases between them. CDR3 length: 12 residues. Germline CDR1 is SGHNT and CDR2 is YYREEE (reference sequence). CDR3 residues: CASSLNTGELFF. CDR3 DNA: TGTGCCAGCAGCTTGAACACCGGGGAGCTGTTTTTT.

The J gene is TRBJ2-4, the V gene TRBV2; 9 bases are a match to TRBD2. Germline assignment: CDR1 SNHLY and CDR2 FYNNEI. The junction had 4 bases not matched to a gene; V was cut back by 7 bases and J by 3 bases. The CDR3 is made up of 14 amino acids. As DNA, the CDR3 is TGTGCCAGCAAAGGCGGGGGGGGCAAAAACATTCAGTACTTC. This gives the protein CASKGGGGKNIQYF. Complete variable domain (other parts from reference TRBV2 and TRBJ2-4): EPEVTQTPSHQVTQMGQEVILRCVPISNHLYFYWYRQILGQKVEFLVSFYNNEISEKSEIFDDQFSVERPDGSNFTLKIRSTKLEDSAMYFCASKGGGGKNIQYFGAGTRLSVL.

The V call is TRBV11-2, the J call TRBJ1-6; no firm D call. V shed 0 bases and J shed 10 bases, with 13 bases lying between them. Germline V gene data show CDR1 as SGHAT and CDR2 as FQNNGV. CDR3 length: 15 amino acids. CDR3 sequence: CASSLDQVERSPLHF. In DNA, the CDR3 is TGTGCCAGCAGCTTAGATCAGGTAGAAAGGTCACCCCTCCACTTT.

J is TRBJ1-3 and V is TRBV30, with D tentatively TRBD1 (6 bases). Germline CDR1 and CDR2: GTSNPN and SVGIG (reference sequence). V was clipped by 2 bases and J by 0 bases, with 14 bases between them. The CDR3 covers 16 residues. The CDR3 DNA reads as TGTGCCTGGAGTCCCCCCGGGGGCAGCTCTGGAAACACCATATATTTT. Translating it yields CAWSPPGGSSGNTIYF.

The J gene is TRBJ2-5, the V gene TRBV6-5, with TRBD1 as a possible D gene (5 bases). This CDR3 comprises 16 residues. Germline loops: CDR1 MNHEY, CDR2 SVGAGI. Trimming took 0 bases from V and 5 from J, leaving 16 bases between them. This CDR3 is CASSYSWSGAGETQYF. The CDR3, as DNA: TGTGCCAGCAGTTACTCGTGGAGTGGGGCCGGGGAGACCCAGTACTTC.

The V and J genes are TRBV6-1 and TRBJ1-3; D remains unclear. Trimming took off 7 bases at V and 0 bases at J, with 10 bases between the two ends. The CDR3 totals 14 residues. The germline V gene has CDR1 MNHNS and CDR2 SASEGT. The CDR3: CASTPDYSGNTIYF. For the CDR3, the DNA is TGTGCCAGCACTCCCGACTACTCTGGAAACACCATATATTTT.

The chain is built from TRBV21-1 and TRBJ1-5; TRBD1, the table's D call, lacks a check against the DNA. TRBV21-1 is annotated as a pseudogene. CDR3 size: 14 residues. The CDR3 DNA reads TGTGCCAGCAGCTCAGACAGGGGGGGTCGGCCCCAGCATTTT. Its translation is CASSSDRGGRPQHF.